These 2 T cell receptor beta chains came from one sample sequenced in a study of blood T cell repertoires in COVID-19. Some clones are missing from TCRdb's copy, which holds only in-frame ones; the method was immunoSEQ multiplex PCR. Of some 25,000 clones in the sample, 70% to 90% are singletons; the top ten hold 9.7%. Specimen: peripheral blood. The receptor source for this set is a man aged 70-80 years with acute or convalescent COVID-19.

The rearrangement uses TRBV25-1 and TRBJ2-5, with 7 bases aligning to TRBD1. CDR3 length: 13 residues. Germline loops: CDR1 MGHDK, CDR2 SYGVNS. After removal of 5 bases from V and 4 bases from J, the junction contained 4 bases not matched to a gene. The chain's CDR3 is CASSSTGLETQYF. The CDR3 region has the DNA TGTGCCAGCAGTTCGACAGGGCTAGAGACCCAGTACTTC.

The chain couples TRBV6-4 to TRBJ2-2; TRBD1 matches at 9 bases. Per the germline V gene, CDR1 is MRHNA and CDR2 is SNTAGT. The CDR3 spans 16 residues. Trimming removed 5 bases from V and 4 bases from J; junction bases left unmatched: 8. DNA of the CDR3: TGTGCCAGCAGTCGTCACAGGGGGCTCGGCACCGGGGAGCTGTTTTTT. It codes for CASSRHRGLGTGELFF.